A single sample is the source of the 12 T cell receptor beta chains below, sequenced in a study of metastatic and nonmetastatic thyroid tumors. TCRdb re-called clones from the PCR reads using MiXCR. This table has tens of thousands of clones, roughly 27% appearing once. Not a single patient had been given any form of treatment at any point before undergoing thyroid surgery. Sequenced input: blood. The receptors come from a male donor with papillary thyroid cancer or a benign thyroid nodule (not recorded which). Some clones in this sample may be carry-over from other donors' samples.

In the case of this clone: Mismatch with germline at one junction end may stem from a read error. The rearrangement uses TRBV28 and TRBJ2-5; weak D call: TRBD1 (6 bases). The CDR3 length is 12 residues. Germline-derived CDR1 and CDR2 are MDHEN and SYDVKM. The CDR3 region is CAIHRVKGTHYF. DNA for the CDR3: TGTGCCATTCACAGGGTGAAGGGGACCCATTACTTC.

This clone appeared a few times. The chain joins TRBV10-3 to TRBJ2-3, with D perhaps TRBD2 (6 bases). Trimming cost V 6 bases and J 1 base, with 17 bases left between them. The CDR3 spans 16 residues. Germline V CDR1 and CDR2: ENHRY, SYGVKD. The CDR3 here is CAIRIGTGVGTDTQYF. The CDR3 bases are TGTGCCATCAGGATTGGGACGGGAGTCGGCACAGATACGCAGTATTTT.

This clone was detected ten times or more. The J gene is TRBJ2-5, the V gene TRBV20-1; D unresolved. Trimming removed 1 base at V and 5 bases at J, with 17 bases between. CDR1 and CDR2 (germline): DFQATT, SNEGSKA (reference sequence). The CDR3 consists of 15 residues. CDR3: CSARARQTVQETQYF. Written as DNA, the CDR3 is TGCAGTGCTAGAGCTCGACAAACCGTCCAGGAGACCCAGTACTTC.

This chain joins TRBV4-1 and TRBJ2-7; no clear D. V was trimmed by 0 bases and J by 3 bases, leaving 9 bases between them. CDR3 size: 14 residues. Germline lookup yields CDR1 MGHRA and CDR2 YSYEKL. CDR3 sequence: CASSQDTAHYEQYF. DNA for the CDR3: TGCGCCAGCAGCCAAGATACAGCCCACTACGAGCAGTACTTC.

This clone was seen a few times. The gene calls are TRBV25-1 and TRBJ2-1; D assignment may be TRBD1 or TRBD2 (5 bases each). The length of the CDR3 is 14 residues. Per germline, CDR1 MGHDK and CDR2 SYGVNS. The ends were cut back, 3 bases at V and 6 bases at J, with 12 bases in the middle. The CDR3 region has the DNA TGTGCCAGCAGTGACCGGGGCAGAGGCAATGAGCAGTTCTTC. It translates to CASSDRGRGNEQFF.

This clone was recorded a few times. The chain joins TRBV2 to TRBJ1-6; 7 bases fit TRBD1. This CDR3 contains 15 residues. Germline trimming cut 2 bases from V and 9 bases from J; bases unmatched to any gene: 7. Germline V gene data show CDR1 as SNHLY and CDR2 as FYNNEI. CDR3 sequence reads: CASSERVTGTSPLHF. CDR3 nucleotides: TGTGCCAGCAGTGAAAGAGTGACAGGGACTTCACCCCTCCACTTT.

This clone occurred a few times. The chain is built from TRBV6-1 and TRBJ2-4; D ambiguous. The V and J ends lost 6 bases and 9 bases respectively, with 18 bases between them. Germline V gene data show CDR1 as MNHNS and CDR2 as SASEGT. The CDR3 covers 14 residues. The CDR3 DNA follows: TGTGCCAGCAGAACCAGGACGGGTTTATGCATTCAGTACTTC. It is translated as CASRTRTGLCIQYF.

Many counts were recorded for this clone. The J gene is TRBJ2-5, the V gene TRBV30, with TRBD2 as a possible D gene (5 bases). The germline V gene has CDR1 GTSNPN and CDR2 SVGIG (reference sequence). This CDR3 contains 13 residues. Between the trimmed V and J ends, which lost 2 bases and 2 bases, there was a span of 9 bases. The DNA for the CDR3 is TGTGCCTGGAGTAGGACTGCTCAAGAGACCCAGTACTTC. Translation gives CAWSRTAQETQYF.

This chain connects TRBV6-1 to TRBJ1-2; TRBD1 is a possible D gene (6 bases). V dropped 10 bases and J dropped 12 bases, with 33 bases sitting between them. The CDR3 is made up of 16 amino acids. CDR1 is MNHNS and CDR2 is SASEGT in the germline V gene. The CDR3 region is CAIRSPASDRKPGNTF. The CDR3 bases are TGTGCCATCAGGTCCCCCGCCTCCGACAGGAAGCCCGGCAACACCTTC.

This chain connects TRBV7-8 to TRBJ2-6, with D unclear. From germline, CDR1 is SGHVS and CDR2 FQNEAQ. The CDR3 extends over 17 amino acids. V was cut by 0 bases and J by 0 bases, with 9 bases left in between. The CDR3 loop is CASSLAYRVSGANVLTF. DNA of the CDR3: TGTGCCAGCAGCTTAGCGTACCGCGTCTCTGGGGCCAACGTCCTGACTTTC. Supplemented by reference TRBV7-8 and TRBJ2-6, the full variable domain reads GAGVSQSPRYKVAKRGQDVALRCDPISGHVSLFWYQQALGQGPEFLTYFQNEAQLDKSGLPSDRFFAERPEGSVSTLKIQRTQQEDSAVYLCASSLAYRVSGANVLTFGAGSRLTVL.

At least ten counts were recorded for this clone. Because the CDR3 is missing its conserved closing phenylalanine or tryptophan, this is likely a read error. The V call is TRBV5-6, the J call TRBJ2-7; D is undetermined. The CDR3 spans 13 residues. Trimming left V 1 base short and J 6 bases short, with 11 bases between. Looked up from germline, CDR1 is SGHDT and CDR2 is YYEEEE. The CDR3 region has the DNA TGTGCCAGCAGCTTGTGGCCGTCCATCGAGCAGTACCTC. Translated: CASSLWPSIEQYL.

J is TRBJ2-1 and V is TRBV4-1; 10 positions agree with TRBD2. This CDR3 spans 16 amino acids. Germline CDR1 MGHRA, CDR2 YSYEKL. V was clipped by 3 bases and J by 4 bases; unmatched bases: 6. In DNA form, the CDR3 reads TGCGCCAGCAGCCAGGGGACTAGCGTACTTTACAATGAGCAGTTCTTC. Protein sequence: CASSQGTSVLYNEQFF.